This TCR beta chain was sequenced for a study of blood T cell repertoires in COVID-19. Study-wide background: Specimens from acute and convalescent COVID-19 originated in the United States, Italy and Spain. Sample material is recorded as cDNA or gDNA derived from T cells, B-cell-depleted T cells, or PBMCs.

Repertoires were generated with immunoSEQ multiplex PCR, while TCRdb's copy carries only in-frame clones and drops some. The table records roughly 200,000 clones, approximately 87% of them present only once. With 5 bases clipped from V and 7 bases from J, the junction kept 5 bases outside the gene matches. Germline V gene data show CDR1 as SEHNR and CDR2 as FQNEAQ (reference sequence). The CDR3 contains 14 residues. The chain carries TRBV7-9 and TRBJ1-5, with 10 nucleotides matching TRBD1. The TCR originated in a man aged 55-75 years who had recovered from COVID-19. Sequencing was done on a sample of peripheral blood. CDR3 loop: CASSQSGQGQPQHF. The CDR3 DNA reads TGTGCCAGCAGCCAATCGGGACAGGGGCAGCCCCAGCATTTT.